This TCR beta chain was documented in a study of cytomegalovirus exposure and HLA in healthy donors. Study-wide findings and caveats: The listing of 150 to 200 TCR beta chains classed them as cytomegalovirus-associated.

Points on this clone: Its antigen is unidentified.

The table came from immunoSEQ multiplex PCR; TCRdb's copy has only in-frame clones and leaves some out. This table has approximately 200,000 clones, roughly 84% appearing once. The CDR3 loop spans 16 amino acids. Trimming removed 2 bases at V and 3 bases at J, with 16 bases between. CDR1 MGHDK and CDR2 SYGVNS come from the germline V gene. The clonotype was recovered from a man aged 18 to 30 in good health and CMV-seropositive. The rearrangement links TRBV25-1 to TRBJ1-2; D gene uncertain. Sequenced material: PBMCs. As DNA, the CDR3 is TGTGCCAGCAGTGAAGCCACAATTGTCGGGGACTATGGCTACACCTTC. It yields the protein CASSEATIVGDYGYTF.